The 30 T cell receptor beta chains in this list originate from one sample, sequenced in a study of shared T cell receptors in the human thymus. TCRdb keeps only in-frame clones here, not all; method: immunoSEQ multiplex PCR. This sample carries some 700,000 clones, 70% to 90% of them seen once, and the ten largest clones take more than 0.008%. The sample was also linked to a second study, of human thymus T cells.

Input material: thymocytes. The source of these receptors is a girl under three years old with a congenital heart defect.

The rearrangement uses TRBV4-1 and TRBJ2-1, with 10 positions matching TRBD1. V lost 3 bases, J lost 0 bases, and 17 bases stayed unmatched. The V gene's germline CDR1 is MGHRA and CDR2 YSYEKL. The CDR3 covers 21 residues. CDR3 sequence (DNA): TGCGCCAGCAGCCAGGACCCAGGGACAGGGGAGGAATGGACCTCCTACAATGAGCAGTTCTTC. Amino acids: CASSQDPGTGEEWTSYNEQFF.

CDR3 sequence reads: CASSLVPGSETQYF. The CDR3 bases are TGCGCCAGCAGCTTGGTTCCGGGATCCGAGACCCAGTACTTC. V and J are TRBV5-1 and TRBJ2-5; D is possibly TRBD2 (5 bases). The germline V gene has CDR1 SGHRS and CDR2 YFSETQ. This CDR3 spans 14 amino acids. Deletions cut 0 bases from V and 5 bases from J, with 11 bases between.

The chain combines TRBV19 with TRBJ2-1; 8 bases map to TRBD2. Germline V gene data show CDR1 as LNHDA and CDR2 as SQIVND (reference sequence). The J segment lost 4 bases and the V segment lost 0 bases, leaving 11 bases of the junction unmatched. The CDR3 is 18 amino acids. The CDR3 loop is CASSIDRGSGERYNEQFF. The CDR3 region has the DNA TGTGCCAGTAGTATAGATCGTGGTAGCGGGGAACGTTACAATGAGCAGTTCTTC.

The chain employs TRBV7-9 and TRBJ2-6, with TRBD1 matching 8 bases. CDR3 length equals 19 residues. V was clipped by 4 bases and J by 1 base; unmatched bases: 12. Germline CDR1 SEHNR, CDR2 FQNEAQ (reference sequence). The CDR3 DNA is TGTGCCAGCAGCTCAATCCCCGGACAGGGCCTGTCTGGGGCCAACGTCCTGACTTTC. Protein product: CASSSIPGQGLSGANVLTF.

This clone was detected only a few times. The chain links TRBV2 to TRBJ1-6; maybe TRBD1 (5 bases). Per germline, CDR1 SNHLY and CDR2 FYNNEI. V lost 3 bases and J 0 bases, leaving 9 bases between the germline ends. The CDR3 consists of 16 residues. The CDR3 nucleotides read TGTGCCAGCAGTGACAGGGAAAGCTCCTATAATTCACCCCTCCACTTT. Translation gives CASSDRESSYNSPLHF.

This chain links TRBV7-9 with TRBJ1-4, with D maybe TRBD1 (5 bases). The length of the CDR3 is 14 residues. The V gene's germline CDR1 is SEHNR and CDR2 FQNEAQ (reference sequence). V was pared by 1 base and J by 14 bases, with 17 bases between. The CDR3 bases are TGTGCCAGCAGCTTAGTGGGCGGGACCCGGACTCTGTTTTTT. Translated: CASSLVGGTRTLFF.

The V gene is TRBV4-3, the J gene TRBJ2-3; TRBD2 aligns across 8 bases. This CDR3 comprises 18 residues. From germline, CDR1 is LGHNA and CDR2 YSLEER. V lost 0 bases, J lost 0 bases, and 8 bases stayed unmatched. CDR3 DNA: TGCGCCAGCAGCCAAGATCTGCGCGGGGGGCCGAGCACAGATACGCAGTATTTT. Translating gives CASSQDLRGGPSTDTQYF.

This chain joins TRBV4-3 and TRBJ1-2; TRBD1 is a possible D gene (5 bases). Germline loops: CDR1 LGHNA, CDR2 YSLEER. The CDR3 spans 15 residues. With 4 bases removed from V and 2 bases from J, the gap between germline ends came to 14 bases. CDR3 nucleotide sequence: TGCGCCAGCAGCCCCACAGACAGTCCGAACTATGGCTACACCTTC. Encoded protein: CASSPTDSPNYGYTF.

V gene TRBV15 combines with J gene TRBJ2-1, with TRBD2 as a possible D gene (5 bases). The germline gives CDR1 LNHNV, CDR2 YYDKDF (reference sequence). V shed 0 bases and J shed 7 bases, with 16 bases lying between them. The CDR3 has 16 amino acids. DNA for the CDR3: TGTGCCACCAGCAGAGACCTTCGGACTCTCAATAATGAGCAGTTCTTC. This encodes CATSRDLRTLNNEQFF.

J is TRBJ2-5 and V is TRBV29-1; 8 bases are a match to TRBD2. This CDR3 contains 16 residues. The germline V gene encodes CDR1 SQVTM and CDR2 ANQGSEA. With 3 bases clipped from V and 5 bases from J, the junction kept 14 bases outside the gene matches. CDR3 in DNA: TGCAGCGTTGAGACCCGACGGGAGGGGGGAAAGGAGACCCAGTACTTC. Amino acid sequence: CSVETRREGGKETQYF.

The chain carries TRBV7-2 and TRBJ1-2; D remains unclear. CDR3 length equals 12 residues. V was pared by 8 bases and J by 8 bases, with 15 bases between. The germline V gene has CDR1 SGHTA and CDR2 FQGNSA. The CDR3 sequence: CASRRREDGYTF. The CDR3 nucleotides are TGTGCCAGCCGTAGGCGGGAGGACGGCTACACCTTC.

This clone came up once. The chain recombines TRBV6-6 with TRBJ2-2, with D unresolved. V was pared by 7 bases and J by 7 bases, with 4 bases between. CDR1 is MNHNY and CDR2 is SVGAGI in the germline V gene (reference sequence). CDR3 size: 10 residues. The CDR3 bases are TGTGCCAGCAAACACGGGGAGCTGTTTTTT. Residues: CASKHGELFF.

The chain couples TRBV20-1 to TRBJ1-1; TRBD1 aligns across 7 bases. This CDR3 is built from 11 residues. From germline, CDR1 is DFQATT and CDR2 SNEGSKA (reference sequence). The CDR3: CRGKGATEAFF. Written as DNA, the CDR3 is TGCAGGGGAAAGGGGGCGACTGAAGCTTTCTTT.

This clone was detected only a few times. The rearrangement joins TRBV19 to TRBJ2-7, with a tentative D call TRBD1 (6 bases). CDR3 length equals 15 residues. Germline CDR1 reads LNHDA; CDR2 reads SQIVND (reference sequence). Trimming pared 6 bases from V and 2 bases from J, leaving 17 bases between. The CDR3 is CASRRSAGVTYEQYF. Written as DNA, the CDR3 is TGTGCCAGTAGAAGGTCGGCAGGGGTGACCTACGAGCAGTACTTC.

The chain joins TRBV18 to TRBJ1-1; perhaps TRBD1 as D (6 bases). The V and J ends lost 4 bases and 10 bases respectively, with 19 bases between them. Germline V lookup: CDR1 KGHSH, CDR2 LQKENI. The CDR3 has 14 amino acids. The CDR3 here is CASSLLGLRDIAFF. In nucleotides, the CDR3 is TGTGCCAGCTCACTCTTGGGGCTCCGGGACATAGCTTTCTTT. The entire variable domain, with the rest obtained from reference TRBV18 and TRBJ1-1, is as follows: NAGVMQNPRHLVRRRGQEARLRCSPMKGHSHVYWYRQLPEEGLKFMVYLQKENIIDESGMPKERFSAEFPKEGPSILRIQQVVRGDSAAYFCASSLLGLRDIAFFGQGTRLTVV.

The gene calls are TRBV14 and TRBJ2-3, with a possible D match to TRBD2 (5 bases). Trimming cost V 7 bases and J 5 bases, with 7 bases left between them. The CDR3 totals 11 residues. Germline assignment: CDR1 SGHDN and CDR2 FVKESK. The CDR3 coding sequence is TGTGCCAGCATGGCGGGAGATACGCAGTATTTT. It codes for CASMAGDTQYF.

This chain uses TRBV9 with TRBJ1-2, with a possible D match to TRBD1 (5 bases). Trimming cost V 0 bases and J 4 bases, with 10 bases left between them. Germline lookup yields CDR1 SGDLS and CDR2 YYNGEE. The CDR3 has 14 residues. The CDR3 spells CASSVGQLTYGYTF. CDR3 coding DNA: TGTGCCAGCAGCGTAGGACAGCTCACCTATGGCTACACCTTC.

The chain employs TRBV28 and TRBJ1-1; D is undetermined. The CDR3 is made up of 12 amino acids. Germline V lookup: CDR1 MDHEN, CDR2 SYDVKM. Written as DNA, the CDR3 is TGTGCGTCCATTAGTCTGAACACTGAAGCTTTCTTT. Encoded protein: CASISLNTEAFF.

This clone appeared once. J is TRBJ2-1 and V is TRBV12-5; a possible D gene is TRBD2 (6 bases). V lost 4 bases to trimming and J lost 7 bases, with 20 bases between them. Germline assignment: CDR1 LGHNT and CDR2 FRNRAP. The CDR3 runs 16 residues. The CDR3 loop reads CASGWEVTLLRNEQFF. The CDR3 nucleotides are TGTGCTAGTGGTTGGGAGGTTACACTCCTCCGGAATGAGCAGTTCTTC.

J is TRBJ1-1 and V is TRBV6-5; D ambiguous. This CDR3 comprises 14 residues. Germline V lookup: CDR1 MNHEY, CDR2 SVGAGI. Trimming left V 5 bases short and J 5 bases short, with 15 bases between. The CDR3 nucleotides read TGTGCCAGCAGTGCCGAGCCTTTAGTTACTGAAGCTTTCTTT. Residues: CASSAEPLVTEAFF.

This rearrangement joins TRBV28 to TRBJ1-5, with D hard to call. The CDR3 spans 15 residues. V was pared by 1 base and J by 8 bases, with 15 bases between. Germline V gene lookup returns CDR1 MDHEN and CDR2 SYDVKM. The CDR3 region has the DNA TGTGCCAGCAGTTTATATCCCACCCTCGGAGAGCCCCAGCATTTT. Its translation is CASSLYPTLGEPQHF.

This clone appeared a few times. This chain uses TRBV5-5 with TRBJ1-2; perhaps TRBD1 as D (6 bases). This CDR3 is built from 16 residues. Germline V lookup: CDR1 SGHKS, CDR2 YYEKEE (reference sequence). V dropped 4 bases and J dropped 4 bases, with 20 bases sitting between them. CDR3 in amino acids: CASSQALSDRFYGYTF. The CDR3 nucleotides read TGTGCCAGCAGCCAAGCATTATCTGACAGGTTCTATGGCTACACCTTC.

The chain is built from TRBV4-2 and TRBJ2-7; D may be TRBD2 (5 bases). Deletions cut 0 bases from V and 4 bases from J, with 7 bases between. CDR3 length: 13 amino acids. Germline CDR1 reads LGHNA; CDR2 reads YNFKEQ. CDR3 loop: CASSQDSGYEQYF. The CDR3 DNA reads TGTGCCAGCAGCCAAGATTCGGGGTACGAGCAGTACTTC.

This rearrangement joins TRBV5-6 to TRBJ1-2; a possible D gene is TRBD1 (5 bases). The CDR3 loop spans 16 amino acids. Trimming pared 5 bases from V and 3 bases from J, leaving 20 bases between. Germline V lookup: CDR1 SGHDT, CDR2 YYEEEE. The CDR3 nucleotides read TGTGCCAGCAGAGGCCGAGGGAGGGTCAGGGACTATGGCTACACCTTC. Translated: CASRGRGRVRDYGYTF.

The count of this clone is one. The chain couples TRBV10-3 to TRBJ1-5, with 8 nucleotides matching TRBD1. The V gene end was trimmed by 2 bases and the J gene end by 3 bases; junction bases not matched to a gene: 3. Germline V gives CDR1 ENHRY, CDR2 SYGVKD. This CDR3 region has 15 residues. For the CDR3, the DNA is TGTGCCATCAGTGAGGGACAGGGCTACAATCAGCCCCAGCATTTT. Translating gives CAISEGQGYNQPQHF.

The V and J genes are TRBV4-3 and TRBJ2-4, with 7 bases lining up with TRBD2. Germline V lookup: CDR1 LGHNA, CDR2 YSLEER. The junction had 7 bases not matched to a gene; V was cut back by 4 bases and J by 1 base. The CDR3 is 16 residues long. CDR3 sequence: CASSPTVGGAKNIQYF. The CDR3 nucleotides are TGCGCCAGCAGCCCAACAGTCGGGGGGGCCAAAAACATTCAGTACTTC.

The genes are TRBV5-1 and TRBJ1-2; 8 nucleotides line up with TRBD1. The CDR3 covers 16 residues. V trimming: 2 bases; J trimming: 4 bases; junction bases outside the gene matches: 10. The germline gives CDR1 SGHRS, CDR2 YFSETQ. CDR3 in amino acids: CASSFGGGRGLYGYTF. CDR3 coding DNA: TGCGCCAGCAGCTTTGGCGGCGGCAGGGGGCTCTATGGCTACACCTTC. Together with reference TRBV5-1 and TRBJ1-2, the CDR3 gives the full variable domain: KAGVTQTPRYLIKTRGQQVTLSCSPISGHRSVSWYQQTPGQGLQFLFEYFSETQRNKGNFPGRFSGRQFSNSRSEMNVSTLELGDSALYLCASSFGGGRGLYGYTFGSGTRLTVV.

The CDR3 bases are TGCGCCAGCAGCCACCCCCTGTCCCGGGACACGGATAGTGGGTTCGCTTTCTTT. This gives the protein CASSHPLSRDTDSGFAFF. The chain has TRBV4-1 and TRBJ1-1; D may be TRBD1 (6 bases). V lost 3 bases and J 11 bases, leaving 31 bases between the germline ends. Germline CDR1 and CDR2: MGHRA and YSYEKL. CDR3 length: 18 residues.

The sample holds a few counts of this clone. The rearrangement links TRBV4-1 to TRBJ1-1; possibly TRBD1 for D (5 bases). This CDR3 is built from 20 residues. V lost 0 bases and J 0 bases, leaving 23 bases between the germline ends. Germline-derived CDR1 and CDR2 are MGHRA and YSYEKL. CDR3 amino acids: CASSQDPTQGRLTMNTEAFF. CDR3 DNA: TGCGCCAGCAGCCAAGACCCTACCCAGGGTCGCTTAACGATGAACACTGAAGCTTTCTTT.

This chain uses TRBV27 with TRBJ2-3; TRBD1 might be the D (6 bases). The germline gives CDR1 MNHEY, CDR2 SMNVEV (reference sequence). Trimming stripped 7 bases from V and 1 base from J, with 18 bases between. This CDR3 is built from 16 residues. The CDR3 region is CASKHRAPIGTDTQYF. The CDR3 nucleotides read TGTGCCAGCAAGCACAGGGCCCCCATCGGCACAGATACGCAGTATTTT.